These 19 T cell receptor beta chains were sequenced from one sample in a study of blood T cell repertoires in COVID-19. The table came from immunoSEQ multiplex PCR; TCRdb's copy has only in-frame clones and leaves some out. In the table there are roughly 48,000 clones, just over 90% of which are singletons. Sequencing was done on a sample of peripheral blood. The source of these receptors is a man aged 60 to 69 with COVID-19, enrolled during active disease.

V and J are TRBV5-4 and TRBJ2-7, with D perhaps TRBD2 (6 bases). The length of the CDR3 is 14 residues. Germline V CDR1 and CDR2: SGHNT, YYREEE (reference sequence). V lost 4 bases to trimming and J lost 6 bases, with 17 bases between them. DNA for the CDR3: TGTGCCAGCAGCCAGGGAGGAGGTTTTGGCGAGCAGTACTTC. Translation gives CASSQGGGFGEQYF.

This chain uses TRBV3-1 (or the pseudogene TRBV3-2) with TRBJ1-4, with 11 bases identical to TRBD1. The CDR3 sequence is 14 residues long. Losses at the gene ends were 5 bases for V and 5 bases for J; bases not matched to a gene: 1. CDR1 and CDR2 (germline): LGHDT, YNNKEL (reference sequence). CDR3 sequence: CASSWTGGNEKLFF. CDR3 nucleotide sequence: TGTGCCAGCAGCTGGACAGGGGGCAATGAAAAACTGTTTTTT.

The CDR3 region has the DNA TGTGCCAGTAGTCCGGTCGGGACAGCATATGGCTACACCTTC. Its protein product is CASSPVGTAYGYTF. The chain recombines TRBV19 with TRBJ1-2, with TRBD1 matching 7 bases. CDR1 is LNHDA, CDR2 SQIVND, per germline (reference sequence). The CDR3 loop spans 14 amino acids. The V and J ends lost 5 bases and 5 bases, in that order; junction bases with no gene match: 8.

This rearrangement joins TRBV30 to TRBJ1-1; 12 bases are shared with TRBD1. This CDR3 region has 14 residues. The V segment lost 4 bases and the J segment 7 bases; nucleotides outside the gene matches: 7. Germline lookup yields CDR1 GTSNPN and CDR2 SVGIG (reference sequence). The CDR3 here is CAWMGQGAYGEAFF. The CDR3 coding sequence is TGTGCCTGGATGGGACAGGGGGCGTATGGTGAAGCTTTCTTT. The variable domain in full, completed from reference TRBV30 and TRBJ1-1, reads SQTIHQWPATLVQPVGSPLSLECTVEGTSNPNLYWYRQAAGRGLQLLFYSVGIGQISSEVPQNLSASRPQDRQFILSSKKLLLSDSGFYLCAWMGQGAYGEAFFGQGTRLTVV.

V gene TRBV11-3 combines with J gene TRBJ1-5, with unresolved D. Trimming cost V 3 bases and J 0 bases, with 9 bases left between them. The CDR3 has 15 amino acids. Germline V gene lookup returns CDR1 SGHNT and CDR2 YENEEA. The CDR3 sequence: CASSFLVSSNQPQHF. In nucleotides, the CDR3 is TGTGCCAGCAGCTTCCTCGTGAGTAGCAATCAGCCCCAGCATTTT.

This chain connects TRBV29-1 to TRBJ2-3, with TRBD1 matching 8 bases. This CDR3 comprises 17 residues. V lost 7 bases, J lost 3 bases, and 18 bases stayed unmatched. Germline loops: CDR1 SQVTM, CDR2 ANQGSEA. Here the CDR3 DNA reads TGCAGCGCCCGCGATCCTTTTACGACAGGGGCAACAGATACGCAGTATTTT. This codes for CSARDPFTTGATDTQYF.

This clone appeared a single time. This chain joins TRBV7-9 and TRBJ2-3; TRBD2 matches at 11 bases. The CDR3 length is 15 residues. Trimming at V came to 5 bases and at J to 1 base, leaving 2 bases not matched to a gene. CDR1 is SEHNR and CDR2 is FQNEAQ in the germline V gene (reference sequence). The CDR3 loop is CASSPLAGGTDTQYF. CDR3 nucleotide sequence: TGTGCCAGCAGCCCACTAGCGGGAGGCACAGATACGCAGTATTTT.

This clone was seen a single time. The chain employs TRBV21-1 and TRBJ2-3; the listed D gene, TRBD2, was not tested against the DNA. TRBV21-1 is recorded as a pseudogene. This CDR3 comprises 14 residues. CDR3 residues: CASTSLRGTDTQYF. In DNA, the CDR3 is TGTGCCAGCACCTCGCTGCGGGGCACAGATACGCAGTATTTT.

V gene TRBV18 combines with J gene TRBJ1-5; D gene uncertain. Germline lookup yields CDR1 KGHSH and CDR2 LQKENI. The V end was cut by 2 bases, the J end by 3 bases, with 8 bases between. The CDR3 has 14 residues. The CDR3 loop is CASSPAGYNQPQHF. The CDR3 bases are TGTGCCAGCTCACCAGCGGGCTACAATCAGCCCCAGCATTTT.

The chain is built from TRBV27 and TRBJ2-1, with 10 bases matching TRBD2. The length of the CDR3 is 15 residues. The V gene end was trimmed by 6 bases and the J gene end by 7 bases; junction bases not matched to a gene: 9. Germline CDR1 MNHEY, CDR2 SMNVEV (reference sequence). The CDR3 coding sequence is TGTGCCAGCAGCCCTCTAGCGGGAGCGGGTAATGAGCAGTTCTTC. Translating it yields CASSPLAGAGNEQFF.

For the CDR3, the DNA is TGTGCCAGCAGTTACGGCGGGAGTTGGATCTACGAGCAGTACTTC. This codes for CASSYGGSWIYEQYF. The chain links TRBV27 to TRBJ2-7, with TRBD2 identical over 7 bases. CDR1 and CDR2 from the germline V gene are MNHEY and SMNVEV (reference sequence). J lost 3 bases, V lost 4 bases, and 9 bases had no gene match. This CDR3 is 15 amino acids long.

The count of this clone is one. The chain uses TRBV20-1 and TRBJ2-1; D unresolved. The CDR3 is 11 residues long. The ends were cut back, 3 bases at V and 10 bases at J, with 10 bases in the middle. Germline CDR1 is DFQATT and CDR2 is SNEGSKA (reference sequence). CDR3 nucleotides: TGCAGTGCTAGCCGACTCATAGAGCAGTTCTTC. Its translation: CSASRLIEQFF.

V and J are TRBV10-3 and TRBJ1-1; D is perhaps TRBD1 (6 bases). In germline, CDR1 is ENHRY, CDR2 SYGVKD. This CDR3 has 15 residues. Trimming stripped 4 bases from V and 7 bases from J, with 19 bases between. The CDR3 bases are TGTGCCATCAGTGGCTTGAATCAGGGGCAGGGTGAAGCTTTCTTT. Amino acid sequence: CAISGLNQGQGEAFF.

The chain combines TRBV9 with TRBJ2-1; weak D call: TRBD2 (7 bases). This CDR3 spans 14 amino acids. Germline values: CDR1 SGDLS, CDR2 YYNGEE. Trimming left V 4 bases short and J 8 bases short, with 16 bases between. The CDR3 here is CASSWGGQSDEQFF. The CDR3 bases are TGTGCCAGCAGCTGGGGGGGCCAATCGGATGAGCAGTTCTTC. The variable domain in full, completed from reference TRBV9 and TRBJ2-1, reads DSGVTQTPKHLITATGQRVTLRCSPRSGDLSVYWYQQSLDQGLQFLIQYYNGEERAKGNILERFSAQQFPDLHSELNLSSLELGDSALYFCASSWGGQSDEQFFGPGTRLTVL.

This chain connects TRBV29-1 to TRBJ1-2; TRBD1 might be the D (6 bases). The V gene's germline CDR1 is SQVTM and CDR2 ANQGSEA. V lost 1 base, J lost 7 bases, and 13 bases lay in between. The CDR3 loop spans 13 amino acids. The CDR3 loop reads CSVEVSGGGGYTF. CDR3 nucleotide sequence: TGCAGCGTTGAAGTGTCGGGGGGCGGTGGCTACACCTTC.

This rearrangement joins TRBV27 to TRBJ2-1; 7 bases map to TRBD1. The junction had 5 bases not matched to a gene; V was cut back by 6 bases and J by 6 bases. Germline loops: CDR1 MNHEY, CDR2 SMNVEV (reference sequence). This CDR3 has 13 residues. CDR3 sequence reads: CASRTTGVNEQFF. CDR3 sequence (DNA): TGTGCCAGCAGGACAACAGGGGTCAATGAGCAGTTCTTC.

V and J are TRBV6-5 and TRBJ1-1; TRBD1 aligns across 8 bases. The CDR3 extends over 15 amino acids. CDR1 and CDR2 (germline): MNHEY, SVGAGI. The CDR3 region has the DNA TGTGCAGCTCAACCCCTGGGACAGGACAACACTGAAGCTTTCTTT. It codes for CAAQPLGQDNTEAFF.

The CDR3 nucleotides read TGTGCCAGCAGCGTGACTAGCGTATCCAACAATGAGCAGTTCTTC. It specifies CASSVTSVSNNEQFF. The J gene is TRBJ2-1, the V gene TRBV9; the match to TRBD2 covers 8 bases. Germline CDR1 is SGDLS and CDR2 is YYNGEE. This CDR3 is built from 15 residues. Trimming at V came to 2 bases and at J to 5 bases, leaving 6 bases not matched to a gene.

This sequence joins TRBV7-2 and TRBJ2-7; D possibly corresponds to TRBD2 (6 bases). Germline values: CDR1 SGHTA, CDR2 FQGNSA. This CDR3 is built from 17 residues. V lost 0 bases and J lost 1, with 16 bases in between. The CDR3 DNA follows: TGTGCCAGCAGCTTAGCGTCAGCGGGCTTAAGTTCCTACGAGCAGTACTTC. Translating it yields CASSLASAGLSSYEQYF.